This T cell receptor beta chain was recorded in a study of blood T cell repertoires in COVID-19. Study details: COVID-19 samples from acute and convalescent phases originated in the United States, Italy and Spain. PBMCs, B-cell-depleted T cells, or T cells provided the cDNA or gDNA that made up the material.

Profiling relied on immunoSEQ multiplex PCR, and the TCRdb table lists in-frame clones only, not all of them. The sample has hundreds of thousands of clones; 86% are singletons. The CDR3 runs 14 residues. V trimming: 7 bases; J trimming: 6 bases; junction bases outside the gene matches: 10. Germline V gives CDR1 SNHLY, CDR2 FYNNEI. Source material: peripheral blood. The V call is TRBV2, the J call TRBJ2-3; 7 nucleotides line up with TRBD2. The TCR was taken from a woman aged 25 to 39 with active or convalescent COVID-19. The chain's CDR3 is CASNEGRAMDTQYF. CDR3 bases: TGTGCCAGCAACGAAGGGAGGGCCATGGATACGCAGTATTTT.